A selection of T cell receptor beta chains follows, all from one sample in a study of blood T cell repertoires in COVID-19. Assay used: immunoSEQ multiplex PCR; TCRdb lists only in-frame clones, some missing. The sample comprises 220,000 or so clones, approximately 78% of which are singletons, and around 8% rests with the top ten. Sequencing used peripheral blood. These receptors all stem from a woman of 80 years or more with COVID-19, enrolled during active disease. The CDR3 runs from the conserved cysteine through the conserved F or W. The order of the fields is CDR3 length, V gene, J gene, clone size, D gene, CDR3 protein, CDR3 DNA. A D gene is named only where the DNA matches it firmly. Expanded clones are given a class, and other clones once, few, many or no size at all.

len: 15; v_gene: TRBV5-6; j_gene: TRBJ2-7; abundance: NA; d_gene: NA; CDR3aa: CASSLVRGPTGEQYF; CDR3nt: TGTGCCAGCAGCTTGGTGCGGGGCCCCACTGGCGAGCAGTACTTC
len: 14; v_gene: TRBV30; j_gene: TRBJ2-7; abundance: NA; d_gene: NA; CDR3aa: CAWSRTGETYEQYF; CDR3nt: TGTGCCTGGAGTCGCACAGGCGAAACCTACGAGCAGTACTTC
len: 12; v_gene: TRBV6-5; j_gene: TRBJ1-2; abundance: NA; d_gene: NA; CDR3aa: CASRYRNYGYTF; CDR3nt: TGTGCCAGCAGATACCGTAACTATGGCTACACCTTC
len: 15; v_gene: TRBV4-1; j_gene: TRBJ2-5; abundance: NA; d_gene: TRBD2; CDR3aa: CASSQGRGGQETQYF; CDR3nt: TGCGCCAGCAGCCAAGGGCGCGGGGGCCAAGAGACCCAGTACTTC
len: 16; v_gene: TRBV18; j_gene: TRBJ2-1; abundance: once; d_gene: TRBD2; CDR3aa: CASSPFGLAGGDEQFF; CDR3nt: TGTGCCAGCTCACCATTTGGACTAGCGGGAGGAGATGAGCAGTTCTTC
len: 16; v_gene: TRBV11-2; j_gene: TRBJ2-2; abundance: NA; d_gene: TRBD2; CDR3aa: CASSFGLAGGTGELFF; CDR3nt: TGTGCCAGCAGCTTCGGACTAGCGGGAGGCACCGGGGAGCTGTTTTTT
len: 15; v_gene: TRBV27; j_gene: TRBJ1-1; abundance: once; d_gene: NA; CDR3aa: CASSLLQGPNRRAFF; CDR3nt: TGTGCCAGCAGTTTGCTACAGGGCCCTAACCGGCGAGCTTTCTTT
len: 13; v_gene: TRBV5-1; j_gene: TRBJ1-6; abundance: NA; d_gene: NA; CDR3aa: CASSLDRTSPLHF; CDR3nt: TGCGCCAGCAGCTTGGACAGGACTTCACCCCTCCACTTT
len: 15; v_gene: TRBV6-2/TRBV6-3; j_gene: TRBJ1-3; abundance: NA; d_gene: NA; CDR3aa: CASSYSAGSGNTIYF; CDR3nt: TGTGCCAGCAGTTACTCGGCGGGATCTGGAAACACCATATATTTT
len: 15; v_gene: TRBV7-9; j_gene: TRBJ1-4; abundance: once; d_gene: NA; CDR3aa: CASSFGGDTNEKLFF; CDR3nt: TGTGCCAGCAGCTTTGGGGGGGACACCAATGAAAAACTGTTTTTT
len: 13; v_gene: TRBV7-9; j_gene: TRBJ1-4; abundance: NA; d_gene: NA; CDR3aa: CASSAPYREKLFF; CDR3nt: TGTGCCAGCAGCGCCCCTTATAGAGAAAAACTGTTTTTT
len: 13; v_gene: TRBV28; j_gene: TRBJ1-1; abundance: few; d_gene: NA; CDR3aa: CASVRVMNTEAFF; CDR3nt: TGTGCCAGCGTGAGGGTGATGAACACTGAAGCTTTCTTT
len: 14; v_gene: TRBV6-5; j_gene: TRBJ1-5; abundance: NA; d_gene: TRBD1; CDR3aa: CASRLGQDHQPQHF; CDR3nt: TGTGCCAGCAGACTGGGACAGGATCATCAGCCCCAGCATTTT
len: 16; v_gene: TRBV7-2; j_gene: TRBJ2-1; abundance: NA; d_gene: TRBD2; CDR3aa: CASSSGLAGVQGEQFF; CDR3nt: TGTGCCAGCAGCTCCGGACTAGCGGGAGTTCAGGGTGAGCAGTTCTTC
len: 15; v_gene: TRBV28; j_gene: TRBJ1-4; abundance: few; d_gene: NA; CDR3aa: CASSALMGAGEKLFF; CDR3nt: TGTGCCAGCAGTGCCCTGATGGGGGCAGGGGAAAAACTGTTTTTT
len: 15; v_gene: TRBV18; j_gene: TRBJ2-1; abundance: NA; d_gene: NA; CDR3aa: CASSPRRGGYNEQFF; CDR3nt: TGTGCCAGCTCACCACGGAGGGGGGGGTACAATGAGCAGTTCTTC
len: 12; v_gene: TRBV5-6; j_gene: TRBJ2-7; abundance: NA; d_gene: NA; CDR3aa: CASSLGQSEQYF; CDR3nt: TGTGCCAGCAGCTTAGGACAGTCCGAGCAGTACTTC
len: 18; v_gene: TRBV29-1; j_gene: TRBJ1-5; abundance: NA; d_gene: NA; CDR3aa: CSVERRQGRLLGNQPQHF; CDR3nt: TGCAGCGTTGAAAGAAGGCAGGGGAGACTTCTCGGCAATCAGCCCCAGCATTTT
len: 15; v_gene: TRBV7-7; j_gene: TRBJ2-1; abundance: NA; d_gene: TRBD2; CDR3aa: CASSLVPSGRNEQFF; CDR3nt: TGTGCTAGCAGCTTAGTCCCTAGCGGGAGGAATGAGCAGTTCTTC
len: 14; v_gene: TRBV6-6; j_gene: TRBJ2-7; abundance: NA; d_gene: NA; CDR3aa: CASRDSLSSYEQYF; CDR3nt: TGTGCCAGCAGGGACAGCCTGAGCTCCTACGAGCAGTACTTC
len: 17; v_gene: TRBV2; j_gene: TRBJ2-3; abundance: NA; d_gene: TRBD2; CDR3aa: CASNEPSLAGTTDTQYF; CDR3nt: TGTGCCAGCAACGAACCCTCATTAGCGGGGACCACAGATACGCAGTATTTT
len: 15; v_gene: TRBV7-2; j_gene: TRBJ1-2; abundance: NA; d_gene: TRBD1; CDR3aa: CASSLAGTVTYGYTF; CDR3nt: TGTGCCAGCAGCTTAGCGGGGACAGTGACCTATGGCTACACCTTC
len: 15; v_gene: TRBV27; j_gene: TRBJ2-4; abundance: NA; d_gene: TRBD1; CDR3aa: CASSPHRTGENIQYF; CDR3nt: TGTGCCAGCAGCCCACACAGGACAGGGGAAAACATTCAGTACTTC
len: 15; v_gene: TRBV6-5; j_gene: TRBJ1-3; abundance: NA; d_gene: NA; CDR3aa: CASSSFRGYGNTIYF; CDR3nt: TGTGCCAGCAGTTCCTTTAGGGGGTACGGAAACACCATATATTTT
len: 13; v_gene: TRBV30; j_gene: TRBJ1-5; abundance: NA; d_gene: NA; CDR3aa: CAWSSGGNQPQHF; CDR3nt: TGTGCCTGGAGTTCCGGAGGTAATCAGCCCCAGCATTTT
len: 14; v_gene: TRBV11-2; j_gene: TRBJ2-1; abundance: NA; d_gene: TRBD2; CDR3aa: CASSFRGGGLEQFF; CDR3nt: TGTGCCAGCAGCTTTCGGGGGGGAGGACTTGAGCAGTTCTTC
len: 16; v_gene: TRBV11-3; j_gene: TRBJ2-7; abundance: NA; d_gene: NA; CDR3aa: CASTFRMLYRPPEQYF; CDR3nt: TGTGCCAGCACCTTCCGCATGCTCTATCGTCCGCCCGAGCAGTACTTC
len: 16; v_gene: TRBV6-1; j_gene: TRBJ1-3; abundance: once; d_gene: NA; CDR3aa: CASSGTEISSGNTIYF; CDR3nt: TGTGCCAGCAGTGGGACAGAAATTTCCTCTGGAAACACCATATATTTT
len: 14; v_gene: TRBV6-5; j_gene: TRBJ1-5; abundance: NA; d_gene: NA; CDR3aa: CASSLGVSGAPQHF; CDR3nt: TGTGCCAGCAGTCTAGGGGTTAGCGGTGCGCCCCAGCATTTT
len: 19; v_gene: TRBV18; j_gene: TRBJ2-3; abundance: NA; d_gene: TRBD2; CDR3aa: CASSPAGTSGGIGTDTQYF; CDR3nt: TGTGCCAGCTCACCTGCCGGGACTAGCGGGGGAATCGGCACAGATACGCAGTATTTT
len: 13; v_gene: TRBV2; j_gene: TRBJ1-2; abundance: NA; d_gene: NA; CDR3aa: CASSIIMEGGYTF; CDR3nt: TGTGCCAGCAGCATCATAATGGAGGGGGGCTACACCTTC
len: 15; v_gene: TRBV7-2; j_gene: TRBJ1-2; abundance: NA; d_gene: TRBD1; CDR3aa: CASSAAGTANYGYTF; CDR3nt: TGTGCCAGCAGCGCGGCCGGGACAGCTAACTATGGCTACACCTTC
len: 15; v_gene: TRBV6-4; j_gene: TRBJ2-2; abundance: NA; d_gene: TRBD1; CDR3aa: CASNRDSANTGELFF; CDR3nt: TGTGCCAGCAACCGGGACAGCGCGAACACCGGGGAGCTGTTTTTT
len: 18; v_gene: TRBV28; j_gene: TRBJ1-4; abundance: NA; d_gene: TRBD1; CDR3aa: CASSLTGVRGVGREKLFF; CDR3nt: TGTGCCAGCAGTTTGACAGGGGTTAGGGGTGTTGGGAGGGAAAAACTGTTTTTT
len: 15; v_gene: TRBV19; j_gene: TRBJ2-7; abundance: NA; d_gene: TRBD2; CDR3aa: CASSKKRGASYEQYF; CDR3nt: TGTGCCAGTAGTAAAAAGCGGGGGGCCTCCTACGAGCAGTACTTC
len: 10; v_gene: TRBV24-1; j_gene: TRBJ1-2; abundance: NA; d_gene: NA; CDR3aa: CAAGPGGYTF; CDR3nt: TGTGCCGCGGGACCTGGAGGCTACACCTTC
len: 14; v_gene: TRBV27; j_gene: TRBJ1-2; abundance: NA; d_gene: TRBD1; CDR3aa: CASSGQGGLNGYTF; CDR3nt: TGTGCCAGCAGCGGACAGGGCGGATTGAATGGCTACACCTTC
len: 14; v_gene: TRBV10-3; j_gene: TRBJ1-5; abundance: NA; d_gene: TRBD1; CDR3aa: CASQTGGNNQPQHF; CDR3nt: TGTGCCTCACAGACAGGGGGGAACAATCAGCCCCAGCATTTT
len: 12; v_gene: TRBV6-5; j_gene: TRBJ2-7; abundance: NA; d_gene: NA; CDR3aa: CATGSPSYEQYF; CDR3nt: TGTGCTACCGGGTCACCCTCCTACGAGCAGTACTTC
len: 15; v_gene: TRBV7-9; j_gene: TRBJ1-1; abundance: few; d_gene: TRBD1; CDR3aa: CASSYRLTGDTEAFF; CDR3nt: TGTGCCAGCAGCTATAGACTTACAGGGGACACTGAAGCTTTCTTT
len: 14; v_gene: TRBV5-4; j_gene: TRBJ2-3; abundance: NA; d_gene: NA; CDR3aa: CASSSRQSLGTQYF; CDR3nt: TGTGCCAGCAGCTCTCGACAGTCCTTAGGTACGCAGTATTTT
len: 14; v_gene: TRBV3-1/TRBV3-2; j_gene: TRBJ2-2; abundance: once; d_gene: NA; CDR3aa: CASSVRGNTGELFF; CDR3nt: TGTGCCAGCAGCGTCCGGGGGAACACCGGGGAGCTGTTTTTT
len: 16; v_gene: TRBV15; j_gene: TRBJ2-1; abundance: NA; d_gene: NA; CDR3aa: CATSWRGPLSYNEQFF; CDR3nt: TGTGCCACCAGCTGGCGAGGCCCGCTATCCTACAATGAGCAGTTCTTC
len: 14; v_gene: TRBV14; j_gene: TRBJ1-2; abundance: NA; d_gene: NA; CDR3aa: CASSWGQELYGYTF; CDR3nt: TGTGCCAGCAGCTGGGGGCAGGAGTTATATGGCTACACCTTC
len: 14; v_gene: TRBV5-1; j_gene: TRBJ1-1; abundance: once; d_gene: NA; CDR3aa: CASSLDSLNTEAFF; CDR3nt: TGCGCCAGCAGCTTGGACAGCCTGAACACTGAAGCTTTCTTT
len: 15; v_gene: TRBV18; j_gene: TRBJ2-7; abundance: NA; d_gene: TRBD1; CDR3aa: CASSPPGQGFGEQYF; CDR3nt: TGTGCCAGCTCACCACCGGGACAGGGGTTTGGGGAGCAGTACTTC
len: 14; v_gene: TRBV5-1; j_gene: TRBJ2-5; abundance: NA; d_gene: NA; CDR3aa: CASSFYRGEETQYF; CDR3nt: TGCGCCAGCAGCTTTTACCGGGGAGAAGAGACCCAGTACTTC